This T cell receptor (beta chain) comes out of a study of cytomegalovirus exposure and HLA in healthy donors (dated by TCRdb to between 2016 and 2019). Regarding the complete study: An earlier analysis of 550 to 700 of the donors reported about 250 Gb of sequence data and some 120 million unique TCR beta sequences from approximately 180 million T cells. High-throughput TCR immunosequencing, statistical association of individual TCRs with disease status, and machine learning were combined to predict cytomegalovirus infection status. Typing coverage varied by locus: about 629-640 donors for A, B, C, DRB1 and DQB1; about 520 for DQA1; more than 600 for DPA1; 450 to 480 for DPB1. A later analysis re-examined previously published TCR beta repertoires from 610 or so donors and added high-resolution HLA genotyping to investigate patterns of TCR occurrence. Roughly 300 gigabases of sequencing data and around 88 million unique TCR sequences made up an early release that covered fewer than 650 HLA-typed donors. The study aimed to test whether signatures of past pathogen exposure could be identified by cataloging public T cell receptors. Class I and class II HLA loci were covered by the typing at four-digit resolution. Besides the first cohort of hundreds of subjects, a separate validation cohort made up of roughly 120 different subjects was used. Rather than using new phenotypic data, the later analysis identified candidate immune exposures from TCR beta sequences and from how often those sequences occurred across donors. In a later genetic analysis, genome-wide SNP genotypes for about three fifths of the roughly 670 donors were used, and that subset was treated as a discovery cohort. Roughly five DR-DQ haplotypes were treated as single units for association and clustering because of strong linkage in the cohort. Donor age, sex, ethnicity and CMV serostatus were compiled alongside the repertoire data. To decide whether each TCR beta V gene segment behaved as functional or pseudogenic, an earlier analysis of approximately 620 of the donors relied on high-throughput TCR beta sequencing. Of the approximately 400 genotyped donors, roughly 80% fell in the genetic ancestry cluster associated with self-reported Caucasian donors. The study used immunosequencing to profile the T cell repertoires of approximately 650 subjects and linked those repertoires to cytomegalovirus serostatus. On average, 235,054 unique TCR beta nucleotide sequences were sequenced per donor among some 420 genotyped donors of the cohort, with roughly 20% of those sequences being non-productive. Every discovery cohort repertoire had been produced on one sequencing platform. Overall results and qualifications from the work: Because HLA typing was missing for some donors at each locus, association tests included only the typed subset. In a later analysis, HLA-associated TCR beta chains were found to be more clonally expanded and to have lower generation probabilities than equally common non-associated chains. Most CMV-associated TCR beta chains appeared to be HLA-restricted in a later analysis, and the HLA associations seemed to be driven largely by CMV exposure. In this cohort, only TCR beta chains were sequenced, and detectable features were limited by the absence of alpha or paired-chain data. A further reported finding was that TCR beta sequences accurately predicted the HLA-A and HLA-B alleles for most subjects in the first cohort. According to a later genetic analysis, donors in an Asian-associated ancestry cluster had fewer N-insertions in productive TCRs than the approximately 610-donor mean. Assigning TCR associations to individual alleles was difficult when HLA alleles, especially DR and DQ, strongly co-occurred. Most TCR sequences were seen in very few donors, while some public TCRs were found in many individuals. In a later genetic analysis, a missense DCLRE1C variant was associated with V-gene and J-gene trimming of TCR beta chains, and the association was replicated in an independent cohort. A few of the identified cytomegalovirus-associated TCR beta chains were confirmed in vitro to be specific for cytomegalovirus antigens. Roughly uniform sequencing depth across donors was assumed in presence/absence analyses, although this assumption may not hold. Because counts were too low, roughly 18 rarely observed V segments, including chromosome 9 orphons, were left out of the earlier analysis of several hundred of the donors. Broadly in line with IMGT annotations, most TCR beta V segments showed up in productive rearrangements about 90% or about 30% of the time in an earlier analysis of 587 of the donors. The only immune exposure information available for the cohort was CMV serostatus. The study gave a list of under 200 TCR beta chains associated with cytomegalovirus. According to a later analysis, TCR association rates differed among HLA loci, with DRB1 alleles showing the most associated TCRs and HLA-C alleles showing the fewest. Because the 87-base-pair reads could not distinguish some IMGT-functional V segments, including TRBV6-2 and TRBV6-3, those segments were excluded. A cluster of highly shared sequence variants was judged likely to represent a technical artifact of the sequencing pipeline. Linkage disequilibrium might explain the correlated functional status among segregating V segments, but an unknown experimental factor could not be ruled out. A later analysis reported that several top co-occurrence clusters appeared linked to parvovirus B19, influenza, CMV and Epstein-Barr virus. According to the authors, the approach could potentially be generalized to other disease states and immunological phenotypes. The classifier was reported to diagnose cytomegalovirus status with high specificity and sensitivity in both the original cohort and the validation cohort. Specific HLA alleles were associated with 15,000 to 20,000 TCR beta sequences at a false discovery rate of 0.05 in a later analysis.

The cohort was made up of approximately 700 healthy bone marrow donors. Cohort members were all nominally healthy when sampled, although unrecorded immune exposures were likely present. The donor tested CMV seropositive and was one of the 289 seropositive cohort members. Every donor gave a peripheral blood sample, and the peripheral blood mononuclear cells from that sample were used for TCR beta sequencing. The Qiagen DNeasy Blood Extraction Kit was used to extract genomic DNA from the blood cell samples. Counted from cysteine to phenylalanine, this CDR3 has 17 amino acids. CDR3 DNA is the only sequence kept; it has 51 bases, read in frame from the first base. The junction shows trimming of 2 bases on V and 3 bases on J, and the gene matches do not reach 4 bases of it. As encoded in the germline V gene, CDR1 is MDHEN while CDR2 is SYDVKM. The library came from the immunoSEQ multiplex PCR assay. A mixture of 60 forward primers for TCR Vbeta segments and 13 reverse primers for TCR Jbeta segments was used in the multiplex PCR. The CDR3 region of rearranged TCR beta genes was amplified from genomic DNA with a multiplex PCR assay. The amplified TCR beta libraries were sequenced on the Illumina HiSeq System as 87-base-pair reads. The authors' analysis ran thus. A later analysis counted about 82 million unique TCR beta chains across the 500 to 850 repertoires, and roughly 9.9 million of these chains were shared by at least two donors. To remove PCR and sequencing errors, raw reads were error-corrected and collapsed into unique sequences using a nearest-neighbor algorithm that merged closely related sequences. To assign V, D and J gene segments, CDR3 sequences were aligned to IMGT reference sequences. Each retained sequence needed at least a six-nucleotide match to both a V gene segment and a J gene segment. Rearrangements were classified as productive when the CDR3 lacked stop codons and remained in frame with V and J, and all other rearrangements were classified as non-productive. CDR3 was defined according to IMGT convention as the region running from the second conserved V-encoded cysteine to the conserved J-encoded phenylalanine. In an earlier analysis of more than 550 of the donors, sequences lacking an unambiguous match to a single V gene segment were excluded. An earlier analysis of fewer than 750 of the donors classified V segments as functional when productive rearrangements were above 56.7% and as segregating when the standard deviation between donors was above 5%. A statistical classification framework was developed to diagnose cytomegalovirus status using the catalog of TCR beta chain sequences. In a later analysis, V and J genes were assigned by comparing TCR nucleotide sequences against IMGT/GENE-DB human TR gene sequences. A later analysis assigned CDR3 sequences and most-parsimonious VDJ recombination scenarios with the TCRdist pipeline. In a later analysis, every TCR beta chain was defined by the combination of its CDR3 amino acid sequence and its V-gene family, and reads without a unique V-gene family were dropped. A later analysis removed over 500 highly shared, low-generation-probability nucleotide sequences to deal with suspected cross-contamination and a sequencing artifact. In a later analysis, a clonal expansion index for each public chain was calculated from normalized within-repertoire ranks of inferred template counts. In a later analysis, generation probabilities were computed with a VDJ recombination model fitted to out-of-frame rearrangements, and the resulting probabilities were checked against IGoR. A later analysis scored TCR-TCR, TCR-HLA and TCR-CMV co-occurrence with hypergeometric tests, applying a repertoire-size bias correction to TCR pairs. To estimate false discovery rates, a later analysis permuted the HLA or CMV assignments 20 times. In a later analysis, co-occurring TCRs were grouped using DBSCAN, and TCRdist sequence similarity was added for clustering within HLA-allele-positive subsets. Co-occurrence clustering excluded repertoires with fewer than 30,000 or more than 120,000 public chains, plus five with anomalous nucleotide sharing. Drawn from immuneACCESS, this table holds only the in-frame rearrangements with V and J called that TCRdb kept. Clones are partly lost; checked studies trace under half to an unresolved V gene and leave the rest unexplained. Clone size and V and J calls were adopted from that table, with D and trimming inferred from the DNA. The sample table lists about 160,000 clones, roughly 87% of them with a count of one. The top ten hold roughly 1.6% of the sample.

Points on this clone: No cognate antigen has been identified for it. One base away there is no much larger clone; base qualities are not given.

The sequencing sample was made of PBMCs. The chain is assembled from TRBV28 and TRBJ2-2, and 12 junction bases match TRBD2. The receptor comes from a girl between 5 and 17 years old in good health and CMV-seropositive. Read as DNA, the sequence is TGTGCCAGCAGTTTAGCTAGCGGGGGGGCGCACACCGGGGAGCTGTTTTTT. Translation gives CASSLASGGAHTGELFF.